The sequence of this T cell receptor beta chain was determined in a study of CD8 T cells in Susac syndrome. With random hexamers, roughly 0.45 to 1 ug RNA was reverse transcribed. TCRdb analysed the immunoSEQ multiplex PCR reads with MiXCR anew, one entry per CDR3 protein. Among around 200,000 distinct CDR3 sequences listed, nearly 97% were seen once. The sequence was obtained from a human donor with Susac syndrome. Sequenced material: CD4+ T cells from PBMCs.

This chain's CDR3 is CASSLRWGSDTQYF. The DNA of the CDR3 is TGTGCCAGCAGTTTGCGGTGGGGGTCAGATACGCAGTATTTT. The chain employs TRBV6-5 and TRBJ2-3; perhaps D is TRBD1 or TRBD2 (5 bases each). CDR3 length equals 14 residues. The V end was cut by 4 bases, the J end by 4 bases, with 12 bases between. Germline CDR1 reads MNHEY; CDR2 reads SVGAGI.